The 12 T cell receptor beta chains below come from one sample, sequenced in a study of long-term antiretroviral therapy in people with HIV. They ran version v3.0 of the immunoSEQ assay at survey level. Clones were sequenced by immunoSEQ multiplex PCR, and TCRdb holds only the in-frame ones, with some missing. The sample yields 25,000 to 35,000 clones, almost 95% seen once. Sequenced here: unsorted PBMCs, sampled around 7.4 years after starting antiretroviral therapy. The receptors stem from a man aged 50-60 years with HIV.

The V gene is TRBV29-1, the J gene TRBJ2-1; no clear D gene. The CDR3 has 10 residues. V gave up 7 bases and J gave up 3 bases, with 4 bases separating them. Germline CDR1 and CDR2: SQVTM and ANQGSEA. The CDR3 spells CSARYNEQFF. The CDR3 coding sequence is TGCAGCGCCCGCTACAATGAGCAGTTCTTC.

This chain uses TRBV5-1 with TRBJ1-2, with D maybe TRBD1 (6 bases). Trimming removed 0 bases at V and 2 bases at J, with 11 bases between. The CDR3 runs to 15 residues. In germline, CDR1 is SGHRS, CDR2 YFSETQ. The CDR3 loop is CASSLATGQNYGYTF. The CDR3 DNA reads as TGCGCCAGCAGCTTGGCCACGGGACAAAACTATGGCTACACCTTC.

The chain joins TRBV7-9 to TRBJ1-1; TRBD1 might be the D (5 bases). Trimming took off 6 bases at V and 4 bases at J, with 12 bases between the two ends. The V gene's germline CDR1 is SEHNR and CDR2 FQNEAQ (reference sequence). The CDR3 is 13 residues long. The CDR3 here is CASSGAAGTEAFF. CDR3 sequence (DNA): TGTGCCAGCAGTGGGGCGGCAGGCACTGAAGCTTTCTTT.

V is TRBV21-1 and J is TRBJ1-1. TRBV21-1 is tagged as a pseudogene. The CDR3 sequence is 17 residues long. CDR3 DNA sequence: TGTGCCAGCAGCGTTGCACCGGGGGTGGGATGGAACACTGAAGCTTTCTTT. It codes for CASSVAPGVGWNTEAFF.

The V and J genes are TRBV5-5 and TRBJ2-7; D not certain. V lost 0 bases to trimming and J lost 6 bases, with 13 bases between them. Germline values: CDR1 SGHKS, CDR2 YYEKEE (reference sequence). This CDR3 has 14 residues. CDR3 sequence: CASSLEGFSGEQYF. CDR3 sequence (DNA): TGTGCCAGCAGCTTGGAAGGTTTTTCGGGCGAGCAGTACTTC.

The chain links TRBV21-1 to TRBJ2-7. TRBV21-1 is noted as a pseudogene. This CDR3 is built from 19 residues. CDR3: CASSKGEGTQAVTGYEQYF. CDR3 nucleotide sequence: TGTGCCAGCAGCAAAGGCGAGGGGACCCAGGCGGTGACGGGCTACGAGCAGTACTTC.

V usage is TRBV11-2 and J usage is TRBJ2-7; D perhaps matches TRBD2 (5 bases). Trimming cost V 4 bases and J 7 bases, with 26 bases left between them. CDR1 is SGHAT and CDR2 is FQNNGV in the germline V gene. CDR3 length: 17 amino acids. The CDR3, as DNA: TGTGCCAGCAGCTCCTCGGGGATGAGGAGCCTCCCGGGAGAGCAGTACTTC. The encoded protein is CASSSSGMRSLPGEQYF.

The chain uses TRBV28 and TRBJ2-7; tentatively, D is TRBD1 (6 bases). CDR3 size: 15 residues. Between the trimmed V and J ends, which lost 2 bases and 0 bases, there was a span of 11 bases. CDR1 is MDHEN and CDR2 is SYDVKM in the germline V gene. CDR3 nucleotides: TGTGCCAGCAGTTTAGACAGGTCGAGCTCCTACGAGCAGTACTTC. Amino acid sequence: CASSLDRSSSYEQYF.

J is TRBJ1-2 and V is TRBV28; no definite D call. This CDR3 spans 11 amino acids. V lost 6 bases, J lost 4 bases, and 6 bases lay in between. Germline V gene lookup returns CDR1 MDHEN and CDR2 SYDVKM. This CDR3 is CASSAIYGYTF. CDR3 DNA sequence: TGTGCCAGCAGCGCGATCTATGGCTACACCTTC.

The genes are TRBV19 and TRBJ1-1; 8 nucleotides line up with TRBD1. The CDR3 length is 14 residues. V gave up 4 bases and J gave up 6 bases; unmatched junction bases: 7. From germline, CDR1 is LNHDA and CDR2 SQIVND (reference sequence). In nucleotides, the CDR3 is TGTGCCAGTAGTAACACAGGGGGGATCGCTGAAGCTTTCTTT. This encodes CASSNTGGIAEAFF.

The chain recombines TRBV4-3 with TRBJ1-6, with 7 positions matching TRBD1. CDR3 size: 16 residues. With 5 bases clipped from V and 0 bases from J, the junction kept 4 bases outside the gene matches. Looked up from germline, CDR1 is LGHNA and CDR2 is YSLEER. CDR3: CASSLQGGSYNSPLHF. In nucleotides, the CDR3 is TGCGCCAGCAGCTTGCAGGGGGGCTCCTATAATTCACCCCTCCACTTT.

This clone was detected only a few times. The V call is TRBV6-5, the J call TRBJ2-7; a weak D match, TRBD1 (7 bases). CDR3 length: 15 amino acids. CDR1 and CDR2 from the germline V gene are MNHEY and SVGAGI. Trimming took 2 bases from V and 3 from J, leaving 14 bases between them. The CDR3 nucleotides read TGTGCCAGCAGTTACGGGGCAGGGGGGTACTACGAGCAGTACTTC. Translation: CASSYGAGGYYEQYF.